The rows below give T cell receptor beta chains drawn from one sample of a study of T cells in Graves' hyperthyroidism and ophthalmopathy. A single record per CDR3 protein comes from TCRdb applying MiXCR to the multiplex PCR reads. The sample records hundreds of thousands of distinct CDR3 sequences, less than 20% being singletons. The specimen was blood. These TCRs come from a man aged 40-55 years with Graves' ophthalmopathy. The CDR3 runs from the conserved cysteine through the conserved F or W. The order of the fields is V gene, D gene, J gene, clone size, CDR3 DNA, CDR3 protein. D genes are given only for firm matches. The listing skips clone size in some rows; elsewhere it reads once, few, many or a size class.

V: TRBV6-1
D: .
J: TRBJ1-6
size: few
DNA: TGTGCCAGCAGTGAACAAAGGGTACGTGGTTCACCCCTCCACTTT
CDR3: CASSEQRVRGSPLHF

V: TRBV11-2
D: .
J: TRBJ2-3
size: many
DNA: TGTGCCAGCAGCCTGGACTTCATAGATACGCAGTATTTT
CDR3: CASSLDFIDTQYF

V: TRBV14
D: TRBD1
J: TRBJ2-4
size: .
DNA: TGTGCCAGCAGCCTAGATAGCAGGGGGTACAGCATTCAGTACTTC
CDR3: CASSLDSRGYSIQYF

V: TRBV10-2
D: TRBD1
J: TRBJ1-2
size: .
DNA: TGCGCCAGCAGTGGTGACAGGGCCTATGGCTACACCTTC
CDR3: CASSGDRAYGYTF

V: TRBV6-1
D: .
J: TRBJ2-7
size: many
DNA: TGTGCCAGCAGTGGGGAACAGCCCGCCTACGAGCAGTACTTC
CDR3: CASSGEQPAYEQYF

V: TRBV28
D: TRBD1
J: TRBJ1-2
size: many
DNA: TGTGCCAGCAGATCCCCCCGGACAGGGAGGAATGGCTACACCTTC
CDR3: CASRSPRTGRNGYTF

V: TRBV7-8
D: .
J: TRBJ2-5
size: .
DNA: TGTGCCAGCAGATCCTGGACGTACCAAGAGACCCAGTACTTC
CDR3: CASRSWTYQETQYF

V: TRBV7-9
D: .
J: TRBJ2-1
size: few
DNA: TGTGCCAGCAGCCACCTCAGGGACAATGAGCAGTTCTTC
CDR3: CASSHLRDNEQFF

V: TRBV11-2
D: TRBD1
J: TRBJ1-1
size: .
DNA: TGTGCCAGCTCACCGCCGACAGGGTTGGCTGAAGCTTTCTTT
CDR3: CASSPPTGLAEAFF

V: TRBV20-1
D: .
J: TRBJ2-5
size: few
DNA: TGCAGTGCTAGAGGACCGGGGGGCATGGAGACCCAGTACTTC
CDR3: CSARGPGGMETQYF

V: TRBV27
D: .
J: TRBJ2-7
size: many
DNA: TGTGCCAGCAGTTTAAAGTTGGCGGCTGGGGAGCAGTACTTC
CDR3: CASSLKLAAGEQYF

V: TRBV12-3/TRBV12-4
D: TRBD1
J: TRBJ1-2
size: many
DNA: TGTGCCAGCAGTTCGGACAGGTTCTTCACCTTTACTAACTATGGCTACACCTTC
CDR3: CASSSDRFFTFTNYGYTF

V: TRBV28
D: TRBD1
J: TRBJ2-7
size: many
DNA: TGTGCCAGCAGTGAACCGGGACAGGGTTATCGAGAGCAGTACTTC
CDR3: CASSEPGQGYREQYF

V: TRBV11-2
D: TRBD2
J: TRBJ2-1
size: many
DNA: TGTGCCAGCAGCCGTTTACTAGCGGGAGGGCAGGAGCAGTTCTTC
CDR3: CASSRLLAGGQEQFF

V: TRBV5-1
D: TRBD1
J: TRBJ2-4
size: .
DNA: TGCGCCAGCGGCTTGGCTCCGGACAGGTCCAAAAACATTCAGTACTTC
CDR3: CASGLAPDRSKNIQYF

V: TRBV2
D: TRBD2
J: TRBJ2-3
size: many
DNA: TGTGCCAGCAGTTCTTGGCGGGGGGATACGCAGTATTTT
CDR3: CASSSWRGDTQYF

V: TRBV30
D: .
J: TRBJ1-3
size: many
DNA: TGTGCCTGGAGTGTACGTCCTGGAAACACCATATATTTT
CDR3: CAWSVRPGNTIYF

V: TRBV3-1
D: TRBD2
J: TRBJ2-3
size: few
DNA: TGTGCCAGCAGCCCGGGGGGGCGGAATACGCAGTATTTT
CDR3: CASSPGGRNTQYF

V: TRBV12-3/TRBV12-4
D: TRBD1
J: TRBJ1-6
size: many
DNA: TGTGCCAGCAGTCTAACGGGACAGGGGAATTCACCCCTCCACTTT
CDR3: CASSLTGQGNSPLHF

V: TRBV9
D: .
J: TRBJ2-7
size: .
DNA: TGTGCCAGCAGCGTAGCTGGGCAGCACCAGCAGTACTTC
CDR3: CASSVAGQHQQYF

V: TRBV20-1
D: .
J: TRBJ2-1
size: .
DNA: TGCAGTGCTAGCAGTCAACTGGGTGAGCAGTTCTTC
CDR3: CSASSQLGEQFF

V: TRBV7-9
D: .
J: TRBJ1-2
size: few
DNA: TGTGCCAGCAGCTTATCCCTCGGAGGTGCCAACTATGGCTACACCTTC
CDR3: CASSLSLGGANYGYTF

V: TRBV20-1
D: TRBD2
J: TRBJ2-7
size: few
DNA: TGCAGTGCGGGGGGAGGGTTTAGGTACGAGCAGTACTTC
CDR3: CSAGGGFRYEQYF

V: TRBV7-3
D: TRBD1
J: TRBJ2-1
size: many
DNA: TGTGCCAGCAGCCTTATGGGGACAGCGCTTAATGAGCAGTTCTTC
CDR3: CASSLMGTALNEQFF

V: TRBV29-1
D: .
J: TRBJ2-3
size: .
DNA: TGCAGCGTCAGGTACACAGATACGCAGTATTTT
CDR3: CSVRYTDTQYF

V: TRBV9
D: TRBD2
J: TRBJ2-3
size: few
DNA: TGTGCCAGCAGCCTCAGGGTGGGACTAGCGGGGGCCCCAGGGACCACAGATACGCAGTATTTT
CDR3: CASSLRVGLAGAPGTTDTQYF

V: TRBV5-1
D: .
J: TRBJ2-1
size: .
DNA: TGCGCCAGCAGCTTGGCCGGGACGGTTAACAATGAGCAGTTCTTC
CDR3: CASSLAGTVNNEQFF

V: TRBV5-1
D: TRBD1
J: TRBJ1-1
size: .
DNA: TGCGCCAGCAAGGGACAGGGGAGTCGTGCTGAAGCTTTCTTT
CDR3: CASKGQGSRAEAFF

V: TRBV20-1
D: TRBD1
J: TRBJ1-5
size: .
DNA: TGCAGTGCTCCTGACAGGGGTGCGAATCAGCCCCAGCATTTT
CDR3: CSAPDRGANQPQHF

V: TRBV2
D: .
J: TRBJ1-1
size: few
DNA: TGTGCCAGCATCCTAAGGGACGGGAACACTGAAGCTCTCTTT
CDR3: CASILRDGNTEALF

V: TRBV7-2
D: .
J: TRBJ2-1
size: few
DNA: TGTGCCAGCAGCTACGGGTATGCGGATGAGCAGTTCTTC
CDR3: CASSYGYADEQFF

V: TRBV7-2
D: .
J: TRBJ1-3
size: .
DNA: TGTGCCAGCAGCTTAACCCTCAGATCGTCTGGAAACACCATATATTTT
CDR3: CASSLTLRSSGNTIYF

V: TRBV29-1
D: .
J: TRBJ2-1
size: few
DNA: TGCAGCGTTGAAGCTGGTGGAGATGAGCAGTTCTTC
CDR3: CSVEAGGDEQFF

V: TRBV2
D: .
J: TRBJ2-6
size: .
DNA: TGTGCCAGCAGGGACAGATCTGGGGCCAACGTCCTGACTTTC
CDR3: CASRDRSGANVLTF

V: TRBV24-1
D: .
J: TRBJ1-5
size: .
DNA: TGTGCCACCAGTGACATAGGTCAGCCCCAGCATTTT
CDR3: CATSDIGQPQHF

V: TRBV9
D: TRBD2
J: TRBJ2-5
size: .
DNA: TGTGCCAGCAGCGTTGGACTAGCGGGGGCTCGGGAGACCCAGTACTTC
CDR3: CASSVGLAGARETQYF

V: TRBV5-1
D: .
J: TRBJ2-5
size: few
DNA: TGCGCCAGCCGACCAGGGACAACCCAAGAGACCCAGTACTTC
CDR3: CASRPGTTQETQYF

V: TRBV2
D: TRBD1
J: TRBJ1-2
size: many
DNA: TGTGCCAGCAGTGTCACAGGGGAGGACTATGGCTACACCTTC
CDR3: CASSVTGEDYGYTF

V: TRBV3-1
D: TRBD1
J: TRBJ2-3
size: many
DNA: TGTGCCAGCAGCGAGACAGGGTCAGCCCGTCTTCGCACAGATACGCAGTATTTT
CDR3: CASSETGSARLRTDTQYF

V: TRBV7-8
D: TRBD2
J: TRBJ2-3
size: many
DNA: TGTGCCAGCAGCTTAGCGCTACCCGCTAGCGGGATTGGGACAGATACGCAGTATTTT
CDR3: CASSLALPASGIGTDTQYF

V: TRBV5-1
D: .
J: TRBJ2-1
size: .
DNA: TGCGCCAGCAGTAAGGTCGGAGTGGGAGTCAACAATGAGCAGTTCTTC
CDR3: CASSKVGVGVNNEQFF

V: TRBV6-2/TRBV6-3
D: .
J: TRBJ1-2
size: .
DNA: TGTGCCAGCAACCCTCCCGGGGCCAAATCAACTCCAGCTAACTATGGCTACACCTTC
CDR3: CASNPPGAKSTPANYGYTF

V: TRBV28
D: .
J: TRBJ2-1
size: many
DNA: TGTGCCAGCAGTGCGGGATTAACGGGTGAGCAGTTCTTC
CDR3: CASSAGLTGEQFF

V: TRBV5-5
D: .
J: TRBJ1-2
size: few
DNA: TGTGCCAGCAGCTCAAGCGATTTATATGGCTACACCTTC
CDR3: CASSSSDLYGYTF

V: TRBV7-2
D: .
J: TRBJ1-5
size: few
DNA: TGTGCCAGCAGCCGACCCTATAGCAATCAGCCCCAGCATTTT
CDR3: CASSRPYSNQPQHF

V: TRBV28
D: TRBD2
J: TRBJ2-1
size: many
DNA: TGTGCCAGCACCACGTCGCGGGAGGTGGGGAATGAGCAGTTCTTC
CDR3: CASTTSREVGNEQFF

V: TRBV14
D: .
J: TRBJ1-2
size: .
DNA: TGTGCCAGCAGCCCGAGGGGCAGGGGTTATGGCTACACCTTC
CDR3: CASSPRGRGYGYTF